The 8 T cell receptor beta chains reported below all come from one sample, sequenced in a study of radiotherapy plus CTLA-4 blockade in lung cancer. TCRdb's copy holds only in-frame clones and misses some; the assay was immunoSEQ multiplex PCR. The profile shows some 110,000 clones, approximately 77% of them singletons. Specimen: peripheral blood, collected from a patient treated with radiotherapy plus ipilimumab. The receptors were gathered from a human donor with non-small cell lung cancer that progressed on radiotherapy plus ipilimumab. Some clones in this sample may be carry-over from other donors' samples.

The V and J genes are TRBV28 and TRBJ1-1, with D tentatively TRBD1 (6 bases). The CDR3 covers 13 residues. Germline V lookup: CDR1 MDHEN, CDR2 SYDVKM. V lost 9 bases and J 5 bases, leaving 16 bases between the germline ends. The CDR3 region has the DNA TGTGCCAGTAGTACAGGGCGGGGGACTGAAGCTTTCTTT. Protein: CASSTGRGTEAFF.

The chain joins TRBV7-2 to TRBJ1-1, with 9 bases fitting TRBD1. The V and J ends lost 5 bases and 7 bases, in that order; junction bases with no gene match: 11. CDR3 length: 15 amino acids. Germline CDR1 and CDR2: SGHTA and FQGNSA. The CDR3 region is CASSLLGTGLSEAFF. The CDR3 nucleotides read TGTGCCAGCAGCCTACTGGGGACAGGGCTCAGTGAAGCTTTCTTT.

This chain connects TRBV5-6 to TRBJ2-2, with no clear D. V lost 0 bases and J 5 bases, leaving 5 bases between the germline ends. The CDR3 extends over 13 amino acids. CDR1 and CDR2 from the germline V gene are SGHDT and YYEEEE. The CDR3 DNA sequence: TGTGCCAGCAGCTTGGTGACGACCGGGGAGCTGTTTTTT. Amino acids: CASSLVTTGELFF.

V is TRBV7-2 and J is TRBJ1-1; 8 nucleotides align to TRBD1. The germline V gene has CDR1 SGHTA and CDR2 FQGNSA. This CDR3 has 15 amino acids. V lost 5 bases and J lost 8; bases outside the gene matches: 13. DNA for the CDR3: TGTGCCAGCAGCGCCCGACAGGGGCGGATTATAGAAGCTTTCTTT. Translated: CASSARQGRIIEAFF.

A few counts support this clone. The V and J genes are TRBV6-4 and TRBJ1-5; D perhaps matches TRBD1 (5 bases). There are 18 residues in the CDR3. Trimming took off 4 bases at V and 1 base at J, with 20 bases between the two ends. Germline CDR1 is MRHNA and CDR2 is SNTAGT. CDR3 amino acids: CASSAPGARQISNQPQHF. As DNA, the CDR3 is TGTGCCAGCAGTGCCCCAGGCGCCCGACAGATCAGCAATCAGCCCCAGCATTTT.

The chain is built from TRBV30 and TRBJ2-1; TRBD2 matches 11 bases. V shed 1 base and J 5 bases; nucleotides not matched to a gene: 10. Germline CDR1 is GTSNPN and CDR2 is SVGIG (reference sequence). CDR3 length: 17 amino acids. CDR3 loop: CAWSAQLTSGADNEQFF. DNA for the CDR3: TGTGCCTGGAGTGCCCAACTGACTAGCGGGGCAGACAATGAGCAGTTCTTC.

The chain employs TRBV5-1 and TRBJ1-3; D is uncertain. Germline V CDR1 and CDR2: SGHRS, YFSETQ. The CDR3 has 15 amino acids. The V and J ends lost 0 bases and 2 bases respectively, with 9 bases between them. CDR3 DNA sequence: TGCGCCAGCAGCTTGGGTGTTACAGCTGGAAACACCATATATTTT. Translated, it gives CASSLGVTAGNTIYF. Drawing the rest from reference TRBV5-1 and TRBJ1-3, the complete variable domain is KAGVTQTPRYLIKTRGQQVTLSCSPISGHRSVSWYQQTPGQGLQFLFEYFSETQRNKGNFPGRFSGRQFSNSRSEMNVSTLELGDSALYLCASSLGVTAGNTIYFGEGSWLTVV.

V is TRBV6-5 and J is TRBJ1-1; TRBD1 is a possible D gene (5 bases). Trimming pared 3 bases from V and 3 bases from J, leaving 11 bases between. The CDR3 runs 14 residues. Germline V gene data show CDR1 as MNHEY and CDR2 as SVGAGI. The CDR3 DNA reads TGTGCCAGCAGTTATCAGACAGACCACACTGAAGCTTTCTTT. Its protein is CASSYQTDHTEAFF.